This T cell receptor beta chain was captured by sequencing in a study of early T cells in non-severe SARS-CoV-2 infection. Background on the study: Chains stayed unpaired after sequencing of bulk RNA from unsorted whole blood.

Each cDNA molecule carried a unique molecular identifier. TCRdb re-derived calls from the 5' RACE reads in MiXCR, one entry per CDR3 protein. The table lists 55,000 to 75,000 distinct CDR3 sequences, 10% to 15% of them singletons. Germline V gene data show CDR1 as SNHLY and CDR2 as FYNNEI. The CDR3 is 11 residues long. V was shortened by 5 bases and J by 14 bases, with 12 bases between the two germline ends. As to this clonotype: Its antigen is unidentified.

Overall study findings and caveats: A preference for anti-spike CD8 responses marked VDJdb matching, which missed private and CD4 specificities.

V gene TRBV2 combines with J gene TRBJ1-4; D possibly corresponds to TRBD1 (6 bases). The sequencing sample was made of whole blood. This clonotype was obtained from an adult who was a healthcare worker with PCR-confirmed SARS-CoV-2 infection or an uninfected control (not recorded which). CDR3 sequence reads: CASSRTAGLFF. For the CDR3, the DNA is TGTGCCAGCAGTCGGACAGCGGGCCTGTTTTTT.